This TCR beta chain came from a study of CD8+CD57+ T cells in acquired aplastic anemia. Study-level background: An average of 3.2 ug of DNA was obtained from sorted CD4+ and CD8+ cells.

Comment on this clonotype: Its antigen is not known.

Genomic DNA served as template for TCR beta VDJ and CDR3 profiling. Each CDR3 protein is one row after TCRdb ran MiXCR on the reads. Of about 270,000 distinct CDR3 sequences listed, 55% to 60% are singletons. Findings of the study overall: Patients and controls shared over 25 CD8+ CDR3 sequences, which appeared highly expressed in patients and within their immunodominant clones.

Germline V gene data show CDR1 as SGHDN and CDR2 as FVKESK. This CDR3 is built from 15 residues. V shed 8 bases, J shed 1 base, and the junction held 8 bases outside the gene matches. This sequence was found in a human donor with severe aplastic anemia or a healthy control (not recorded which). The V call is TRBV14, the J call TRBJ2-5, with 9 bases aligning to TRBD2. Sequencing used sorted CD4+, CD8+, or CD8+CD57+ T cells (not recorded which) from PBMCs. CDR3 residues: CASSRERGAQETQYF. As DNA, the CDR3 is TGTGCCAGCTCACGGGAGCGGGGGGCCCAAGAGACCCAGTACTTC.